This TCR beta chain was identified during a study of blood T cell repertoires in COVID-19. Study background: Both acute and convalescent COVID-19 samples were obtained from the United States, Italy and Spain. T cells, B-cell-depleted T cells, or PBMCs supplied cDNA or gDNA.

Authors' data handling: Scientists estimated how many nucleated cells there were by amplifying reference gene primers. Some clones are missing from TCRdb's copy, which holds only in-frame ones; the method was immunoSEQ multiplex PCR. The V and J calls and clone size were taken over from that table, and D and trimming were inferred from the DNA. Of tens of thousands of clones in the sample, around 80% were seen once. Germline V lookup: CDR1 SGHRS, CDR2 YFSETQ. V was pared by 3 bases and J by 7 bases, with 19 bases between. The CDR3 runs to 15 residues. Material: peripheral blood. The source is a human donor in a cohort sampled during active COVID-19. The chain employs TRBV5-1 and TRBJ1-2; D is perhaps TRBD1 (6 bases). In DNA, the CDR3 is TGCGCCAGCAGCTCGATTGACAGGCCCGATGTTGGCTACACCTTC. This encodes CASSSIDRPDVGYTF.